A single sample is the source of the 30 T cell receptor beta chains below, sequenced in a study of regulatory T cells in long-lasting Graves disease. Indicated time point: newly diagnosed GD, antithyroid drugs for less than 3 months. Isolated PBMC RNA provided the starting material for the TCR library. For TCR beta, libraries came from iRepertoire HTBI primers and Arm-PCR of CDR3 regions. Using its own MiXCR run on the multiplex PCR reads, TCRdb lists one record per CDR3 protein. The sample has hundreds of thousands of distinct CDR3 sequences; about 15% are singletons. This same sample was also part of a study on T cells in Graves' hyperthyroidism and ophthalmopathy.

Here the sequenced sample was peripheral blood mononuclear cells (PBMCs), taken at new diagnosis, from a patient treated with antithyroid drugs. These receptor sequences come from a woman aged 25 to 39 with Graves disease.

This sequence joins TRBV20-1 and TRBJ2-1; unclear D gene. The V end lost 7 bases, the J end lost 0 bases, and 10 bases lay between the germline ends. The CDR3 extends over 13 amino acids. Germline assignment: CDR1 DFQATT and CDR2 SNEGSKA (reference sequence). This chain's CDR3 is CSVRGSSYNEQFF. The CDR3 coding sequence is TGCAGTGTTCGCGGAAGCTCCTACAATGAGCAGTTCTTC.

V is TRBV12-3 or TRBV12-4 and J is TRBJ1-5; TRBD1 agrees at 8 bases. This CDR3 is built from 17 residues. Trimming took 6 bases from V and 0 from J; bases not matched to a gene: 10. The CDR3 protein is CASRSGTGPYSNQPQHF. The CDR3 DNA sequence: TGTGCCAGCAGGTCCGGGACAGGCCCCTATAGCAATCAGCCCCAGCATTTT.

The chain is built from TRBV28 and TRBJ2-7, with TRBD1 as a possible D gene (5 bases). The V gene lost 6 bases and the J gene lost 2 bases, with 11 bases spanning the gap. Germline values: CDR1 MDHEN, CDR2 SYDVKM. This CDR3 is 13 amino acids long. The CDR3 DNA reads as TGTGCCAGCAGAGGAGACAGCCCCTACGAGCAGTACTTC. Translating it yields CASRGDSPYEQYF.

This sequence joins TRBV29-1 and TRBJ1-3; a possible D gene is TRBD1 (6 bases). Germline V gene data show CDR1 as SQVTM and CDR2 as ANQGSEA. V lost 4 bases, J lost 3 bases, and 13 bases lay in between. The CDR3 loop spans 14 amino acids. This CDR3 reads CSVVTGGGGNTIYF. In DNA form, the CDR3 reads TGCAGCGTTGTTACGGGGGGCGGTGGAAACACCATATATTTT.

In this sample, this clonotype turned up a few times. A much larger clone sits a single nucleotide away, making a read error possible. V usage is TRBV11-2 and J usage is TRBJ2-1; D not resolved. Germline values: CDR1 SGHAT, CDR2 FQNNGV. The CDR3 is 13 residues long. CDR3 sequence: CASSVTFSYEQLF. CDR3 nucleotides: TGTGCCAGCAGCGTTACGTTCAGCTATGAGCAGCTCTTC.

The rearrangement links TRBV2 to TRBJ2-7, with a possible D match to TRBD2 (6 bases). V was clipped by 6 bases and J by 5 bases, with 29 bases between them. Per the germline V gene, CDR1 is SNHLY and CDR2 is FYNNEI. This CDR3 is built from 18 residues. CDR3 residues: CASSQRGDLLRRGNEQYF. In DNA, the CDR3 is TGTGCCAGCAGCCAACGGGGAGATTTACTTCGCCGGGGGAACGAGCAGTACTTC.

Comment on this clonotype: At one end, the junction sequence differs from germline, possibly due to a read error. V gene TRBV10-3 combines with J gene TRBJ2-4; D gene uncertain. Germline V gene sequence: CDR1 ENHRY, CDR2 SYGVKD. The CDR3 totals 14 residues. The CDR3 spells CAVSESGTENIQYF. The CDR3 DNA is TGTGCCGTCAGTGAGTCAGGCACCGAAAACATTCAGTACTTC.

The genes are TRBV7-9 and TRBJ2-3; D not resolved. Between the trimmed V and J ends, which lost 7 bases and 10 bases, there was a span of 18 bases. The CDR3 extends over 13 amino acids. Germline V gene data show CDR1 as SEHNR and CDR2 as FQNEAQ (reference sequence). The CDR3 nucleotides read TGTGCCAGCAACTTGGACGCCCCGGCTGCGCAGTATTTT. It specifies CASNLDAPAAQYF.

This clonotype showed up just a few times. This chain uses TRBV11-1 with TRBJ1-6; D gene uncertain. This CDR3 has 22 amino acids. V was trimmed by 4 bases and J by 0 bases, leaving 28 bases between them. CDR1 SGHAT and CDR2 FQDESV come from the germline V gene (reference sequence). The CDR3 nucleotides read TGTGCCAGCAGCTCTATTACGGAAGGTGGAAAGTCGCTGAGCTCCTATAATTCACCCCTCCACTTT. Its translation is CASSSITEGGKSLSSYNSPLHF.

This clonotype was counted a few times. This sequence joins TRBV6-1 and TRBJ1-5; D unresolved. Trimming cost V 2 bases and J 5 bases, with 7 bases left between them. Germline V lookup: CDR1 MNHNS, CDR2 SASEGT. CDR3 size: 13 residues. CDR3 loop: CASSEYNYQPQHF. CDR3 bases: TGTGCCAGCAGTGAATATAACTATCAGCCCCAGCATTTT.

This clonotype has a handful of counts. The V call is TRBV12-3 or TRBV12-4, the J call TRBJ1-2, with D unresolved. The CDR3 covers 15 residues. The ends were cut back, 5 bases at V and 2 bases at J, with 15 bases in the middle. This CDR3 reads CASSPSSLQNYGYTF. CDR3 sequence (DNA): TGTGCCAGCAGTCCTAGTTCTCTACAGAACTATGGCTACACCTTC.

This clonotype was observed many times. This CDR3 reads CASSLRDSSIEEQYF. The CDR3 bases are TGTGCCAGCAGCTTAAGGGACAGCAGTATAGAGGAGCAGTACTTC. The chain carries TRBV7-8 and TRBJ2-7, with 7 bases lining up with TRBD1. The ends lost 2 bases at V and 7 bases at J; junction bases unmatched: 11. The CDR3 has 15 residues. The germline V gene has CDR1 SGHVS and CDR2 FQNEAQ.

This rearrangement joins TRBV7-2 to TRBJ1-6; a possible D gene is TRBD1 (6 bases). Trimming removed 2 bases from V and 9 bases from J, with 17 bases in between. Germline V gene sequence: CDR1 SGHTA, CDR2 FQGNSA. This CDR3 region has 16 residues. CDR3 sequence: CASSLSGARAGSPLHF. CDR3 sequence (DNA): TGTGCCAGCAGCTTATCGGGGGCTCGAGCTGGTTCACCCCTCCACTTT.

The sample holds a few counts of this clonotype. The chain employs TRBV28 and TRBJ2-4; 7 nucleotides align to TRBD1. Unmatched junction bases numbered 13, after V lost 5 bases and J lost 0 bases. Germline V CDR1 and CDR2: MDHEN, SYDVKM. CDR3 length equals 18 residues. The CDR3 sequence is CASSLRTGFNLAKNIQYF. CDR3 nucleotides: TGTGCCAGCAGTCTCAGGACAGGTTTCAATCTAGCCAAAAACATTCAGTACTTC.

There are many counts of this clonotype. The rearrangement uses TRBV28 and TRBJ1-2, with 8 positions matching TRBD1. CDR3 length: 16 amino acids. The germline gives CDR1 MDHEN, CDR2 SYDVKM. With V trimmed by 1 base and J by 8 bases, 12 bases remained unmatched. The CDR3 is CASSLLRAGGLHGYTF. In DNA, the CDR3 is TGTGCCAGCAGTTTATTACGGGCAGGGGGCCTTCACGGCTACACCTTC.

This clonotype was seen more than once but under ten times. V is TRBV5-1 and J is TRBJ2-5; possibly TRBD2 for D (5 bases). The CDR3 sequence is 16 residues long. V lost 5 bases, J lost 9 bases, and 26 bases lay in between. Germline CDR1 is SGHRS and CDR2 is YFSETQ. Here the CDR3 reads CASRPSLAMVQVAQYF. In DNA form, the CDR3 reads TGCGCCAGCAGACCTTCCTTAGCGATGGTCCAGGTGGCCCAGTACTTC.

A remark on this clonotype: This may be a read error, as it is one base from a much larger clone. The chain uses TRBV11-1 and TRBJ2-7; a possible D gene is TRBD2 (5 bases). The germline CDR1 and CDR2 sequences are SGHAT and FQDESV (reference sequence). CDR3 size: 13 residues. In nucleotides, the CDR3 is TGTGCCAGCAGCAGATGGGTCATCGGGGAGCAGCACTTC. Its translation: CASSRWVIGEQHF.

CDR3 amino acids: CASSPQSANTGELFF. Here the CDR3 DNA reads TGTGCCAGCTCACCACAGTCAGCGAACACCGGGGAGCTGTTTTTT. The chain is built from TRBV18 and TRBJ2-2; D unclear. The V and J ends lost 1 base and 0 bases respectively, with 6 bases between them. CDR3 length equals 15 residues. The germline V gene has CDR1 KGHSH and CDR2 LQKENI.

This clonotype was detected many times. The CDR3 nucleotides read TGTGCCAGCAGTTCTCCTAAGACAGCTTACAATGAGCAGTTCTTC. This codes for CASSSPKTAYNEQFF. This chain uses TRBV12-3 or TRBV12-4 with TRBJ2-1; D possibly corresponds to TRBD1 (5 bases). The length of the CDR3 is 15 residues. Trimming left V 4 bases short and J 4 bases short, with 14 bases between.

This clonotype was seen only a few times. The CDR3 DNA reads TGTGCCTGGGACGAGGGTGGAAACACCATATATTTT. Protein product: CAWDEGGNTIYF. The chain recombines TRBV30 with TRBJ1-3, with D hard to call. The CDR3 spans 12 residues. The germline CDR1 and CDR2 sequences are GTSNPN and SVGIG (reference sequence). V lost 5 bases and J 3 bases, leaving 8 bases between the germline ends.

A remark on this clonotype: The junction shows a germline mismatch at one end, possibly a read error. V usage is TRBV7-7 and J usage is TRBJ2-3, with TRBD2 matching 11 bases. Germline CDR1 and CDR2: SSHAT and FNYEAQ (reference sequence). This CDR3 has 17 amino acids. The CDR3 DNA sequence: TGTGCTAGCAGCTTAGCAGTACTAGCGGGGGTCACAGATACGCAGTATTTT. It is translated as CASSLAVLAGVTDTQYF.

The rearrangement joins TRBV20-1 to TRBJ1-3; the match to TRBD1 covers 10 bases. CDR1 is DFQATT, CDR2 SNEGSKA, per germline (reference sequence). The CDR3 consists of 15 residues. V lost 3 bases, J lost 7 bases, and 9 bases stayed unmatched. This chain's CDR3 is CSASPDRGRGNTIYF. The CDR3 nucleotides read TGCAGTGCTAGCCCCGACAGGGGGCGGGGGAACACCATATATTTT.

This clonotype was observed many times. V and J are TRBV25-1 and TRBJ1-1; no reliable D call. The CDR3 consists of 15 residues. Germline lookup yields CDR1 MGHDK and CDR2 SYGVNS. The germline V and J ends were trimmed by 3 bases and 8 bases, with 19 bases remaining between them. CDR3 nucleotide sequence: TGTGCCAGCAGTGAGTCAGGTCTAGGCAAGACCGAAGCTTTCTTT. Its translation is CASSESGLGKTEAFF.

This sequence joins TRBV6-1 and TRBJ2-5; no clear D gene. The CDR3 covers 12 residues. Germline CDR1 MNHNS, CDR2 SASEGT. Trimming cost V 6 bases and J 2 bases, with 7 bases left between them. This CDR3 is CASRDPQETQYF. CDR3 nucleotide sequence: TGTGCCAGCAGGGACCCACAAGAGACCCAGTACTTC.

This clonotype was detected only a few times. The CDR3 DNA follows: TGCGCCAGCAGCTGGATGACTAGCGGGGGAACCGTAGAGTTCTTC. Translating it yields CASSWMTSGGTVEFF. V usage is TRBV5-1 and J usage is TRBJ2-1, with 12 bases fitting TRBD2. This CDR3 region has 15 residues. Germline CDR1 and CDR2: SGHRS and YFSETQ. V dropped 3 bases and J dropped 14; count of bases not matched to a gene: 12.

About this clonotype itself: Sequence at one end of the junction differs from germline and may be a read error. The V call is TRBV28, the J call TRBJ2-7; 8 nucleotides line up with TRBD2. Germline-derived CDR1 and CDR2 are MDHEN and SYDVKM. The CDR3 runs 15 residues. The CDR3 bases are TGTGCCAGCAGAAGAACTAGCGGAGAAATCTACGAGCAGCACTTC. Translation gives CASRRTSGEIYEQHF.

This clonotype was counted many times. CDR3 protein: CASSSGLTTDTQYF. CDR3 coding DNA: TGTGCCAGCAGCTCGGGACTCACCACAGATACGCAGTATTTT. The genes are TRBV27 and TRBJ2-3; possibly TRBD2 for D (6 bases). The CDR3 has 14 residues. Germline CDR1 and CDR2: MNHEY and SMNVEV (reference sequence). Trimming shortened V by 6 bases and J by 2 bases, and 12 bases separated the two germline ends.

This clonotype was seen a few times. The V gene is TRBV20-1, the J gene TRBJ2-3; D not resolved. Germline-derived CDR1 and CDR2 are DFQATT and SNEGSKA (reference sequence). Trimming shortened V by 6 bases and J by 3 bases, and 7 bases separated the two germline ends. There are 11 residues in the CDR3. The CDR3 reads CSAWRTDTQYF. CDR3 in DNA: TGCAGTGCCTGGCGTACAGATACGCAGTATTTT.

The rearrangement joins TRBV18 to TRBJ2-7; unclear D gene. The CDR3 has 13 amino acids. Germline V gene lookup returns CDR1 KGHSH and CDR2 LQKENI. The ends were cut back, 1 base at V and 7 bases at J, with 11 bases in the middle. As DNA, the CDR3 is TGTGCCAGCTCACCACAAACGGCCCGGGAGCAGTACTTC. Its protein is CASSPQTAREQYF.

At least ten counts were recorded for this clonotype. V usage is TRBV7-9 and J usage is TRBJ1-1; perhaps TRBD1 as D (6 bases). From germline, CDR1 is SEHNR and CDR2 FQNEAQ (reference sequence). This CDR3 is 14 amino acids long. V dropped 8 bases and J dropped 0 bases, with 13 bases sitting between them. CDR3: CASANRDMNTEAFF. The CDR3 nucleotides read TGTGCCAGCGCAAACCGGGACATGAACACTGAAGCTTTCTTT.